This TCR beta chain was documented in a study of T cells in Graves' hyperthyroidism and ophthalmopathy. Germline assignment: CDR1 ENHRY and CDR2 SYGVKD. Trimming removed 3 bases from V and 5 bases from J, with 17 bases in between. The CDR3 has 16 residues. Sampled blood dates from first hyperthyroidism diagnosis, and it precedes any ophthalmopathy symptoms. RNA transcripts provided the source from which TCR beta CDR3 regions were amplified. HTBI primers were used for first-round RT-PCR of the TCR CDR3. TCRdb fed the multiplex PCR reads into MiXCR, producing one record per CDR3 protein. The table has around 700,000 distinct CDR3 sequences, around 19% seen once.

The J gene is TRBJ2-1, the V gene TRBV10-3; the D gene is possibly TRBD1 (6 bases). The TCR comes from a woman aged 45-59 years with Graves' hyperthyroidism that later progressed to Graves' ophthalmopathy. The sequenced material came from blood. The CDR3 nucleotides read TGTGCCATCAGTGAAACGGCCAGGGGTAACGACAATGAGCAGTTCTTC. Its protein product is CAISETARGNDNEQFF.